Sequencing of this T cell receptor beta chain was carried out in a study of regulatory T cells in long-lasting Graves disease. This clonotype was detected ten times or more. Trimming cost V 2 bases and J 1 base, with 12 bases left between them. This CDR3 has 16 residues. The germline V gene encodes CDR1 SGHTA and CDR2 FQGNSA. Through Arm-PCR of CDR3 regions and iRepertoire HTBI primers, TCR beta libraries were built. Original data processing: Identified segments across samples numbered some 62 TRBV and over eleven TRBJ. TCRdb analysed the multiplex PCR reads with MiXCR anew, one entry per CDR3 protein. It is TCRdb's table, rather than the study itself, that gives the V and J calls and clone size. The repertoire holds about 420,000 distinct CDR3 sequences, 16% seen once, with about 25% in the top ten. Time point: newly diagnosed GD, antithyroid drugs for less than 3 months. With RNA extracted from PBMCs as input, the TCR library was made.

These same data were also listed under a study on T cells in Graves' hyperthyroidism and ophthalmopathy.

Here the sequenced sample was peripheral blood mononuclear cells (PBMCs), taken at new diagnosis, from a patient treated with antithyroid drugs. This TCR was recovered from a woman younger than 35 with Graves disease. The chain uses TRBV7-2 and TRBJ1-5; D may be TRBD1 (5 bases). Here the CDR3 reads CASSLTRGPSNQPQHF. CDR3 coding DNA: TGTGCCAGCAGCTTAACGAGGGGCCCCAGCAATCAGCCCCAGCATTTT. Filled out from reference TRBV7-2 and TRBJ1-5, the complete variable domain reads GAGVSQSPSNKVTEKGKDVELRCDPISGHTALYWYRQSLGQGLEFLIYFQGNSAPDKSGLPSDRFSAERTGGSVSTLTIQRTQQEDSAVYLCASSLTRGPSNQPQHFGDGTRLSIL.